The 8 T cell receptor beta chains in this list originate from one sample, sequenced in a study of T cells in Graves' hyperthyroidism and ophthalmopathy (dated by TCRdb to the late 2010s). Library generation was performed with multiplex PCR. For sequencing, an Illumina HiSeq 2000 was employed. The TCR beta CDR3 regions were amplified from the RNA transcripts. The first round of RT-PCR for the TCR CDR3 was performed with the HTBI primer set and the Qiagen OneStep RT-PCR kit. The public reads were quality trimmed at Q25 with fastp and then assembled into clones with MiXCR by TCRdb, keeping productive beta chains. One record per CDR3 amino acid sequence lists the most common genes and DNA. The sample table holds roughly 500,000 distinct CDR3 sequences, of which about 45% were seen once. The ten largest clonotypes hold about 40% of the sample. The sequenced sample was peripheral blood or thyroid tissue (not recorded which). The receptors stem from an adult woman with Graves' disease, either hyperthyroidism or ophthalmopathy (not recorded which).

This chain joins TRBV2 and TRBJ1-1; no clear D gene. Germline-derived CDR1 and CDR2 are SNHLY and FYNNEI. The CDR3 totals 13 residues. Trimming left V 5 bases short and J 0 bases short, with 7 bases between. The CDR3 loop is CASSFDMNTEAFF. CDR3 nucleotide sequence: TGTGCCAGCAGTTTCGACATGAACACTGAAGCTTTCTTT. Together with reference TRBV2 and TRBJ1-1, the CDR3 gives the full variable domain: EPEVTQTPSHQVTQMGQEVILRCVPISNHLYFYWYRQILGQKVEFLVSFYNNEISEKSEIFDDQFSVERPDGSNFTLKIRSTKLEDSAMYFCASSFDMNTEAFFGQGTRLTVV.

The rearrangement uses TRBV13 and TRBJ2-2, with 8 bases that match TRBD1. Germline-derived CDR1 and CDR2 are PRHDT and FYEKMQ (reference sequence). Unmatched junction bases numbered 11, after V lost 1 base and J lost 7 bases. The CDR3 consists of 17 residues. Here the CDR3 DNA reads TGTGCCAGCAGCTTAGCAAAACAGCAGGGGGCTGGCGGGGAGCTGTTTTTT. This translates into CASSLAKQQGAGGELFF.

This chain joins TRBV15 and TRBJ2-6; D is possibly TRBD2 (5 bases). Trimming stripped 0 bases from V and 3 bases from J, with 12 bases between. The CDR3 consists of 17 residues. Germline CDR1 is LNHNV and CDR2 is YYDKDF (reference sequence). The DNA of the CDR3 is TGTGCCACCAGCAGAGATGGGTGGGGAGATGGGGCCAACGTCCTGACTTTC. Its translation is CATSRDGWGDGANVLTF.

J is TRBJ1-5 and V is TRBV7-3; TRBD1 is a possible D gene (5 bases). Germline V CDR1 and CDR2: SGHTA, FQGTGA. The CDR3 consists of 14 residues. V was pared by 3 bases and J by 6 bases, with 12 bases between. The CDR3 DNA reads as TGTGCCAGCAGCTTTTCGGAGGGGATTCAGCCCCAGCATTTT. As protein: CASSFSEGIQPQHF.

This chain joins TRBV6-5 and TRBJ1-1, with a possible D match to TRBD1 (6 bases). CDR1 MNHEY and CDR2 SVGAGI come from the germline V gene. The CDR3 spans 13 residues. With 5 bases removed from V and 1 base from J, the gap between germline ends came to 8 bases. The CDR3 protein is CASSTGTNTEAFF. The CDR3 DNA is TGTGCCAGCAGTACAGGGACGAACACTGAAGCTTTCTTT.

The V and J genes are TRBV7-2 and TRBJ2-5, with TRBD2 matching over 7 bases. The CDR3 sequence is 15 residues long. V shed 6 bases and J 2 bases; nucleotides not matched to a gene: 9. Germline-derived CDR1 and CDR2 are SGHTA and FQGNSA. CDR3 sequence (DNA): TGTGCCAGCAGTGAATCCGGGGGAGGGCAAGAGACCCAGTACTTC. Translated, it gives CASSESGGGQETQYF.

The genes are TRBV27 and TRBJ1-5; tentative D call: TRBD1 (5 bases). There are 14 residues in the CDR3. V lost 8 bases to trimming and J lost 6 bases, with 17 bases between them. Per the germline V gene, CDR1 is MNHEY and CDR2 is SMNVEV (reference sequence). The CDR3 bases are TGTGCCAGCGGACATCTACACCAGGGTCAGCCCCAGCATTTT. Translated: CASGHLHQGQPQHF.

The chain has TRBV7-2 and TRBJ1-1; weak D call: TRBD1 (6 bases). V was trimmed by 5 bases and J by 10 bases, leaving 20 bases between them. Looked up from germline, CDR1 is SGHTA and CDR2 is FQGNSA. The CDR3 is made up of 14 amino acids. The CDR3 is CASSQRGQSVVAFF. CDR3 coding DNA: TGTGCCAGCAGCCAGCGGGGACAAAGTGTAGTAGCTTTCTTT.